This T cell receptor (beta chain) was observed in a study of early T cells in non-severe SARS-CoV-2 infection. On the study more broadly: With bulk RNA from unsorted whole blood as input, sequencing yielded unpaired chains.

Findings of the study overall: VDJdb-based annotation leaned toward anti-spike CD8 responses and missed private and CD4 specificities.

This clonotype was counted a few times. Its antigen is not identified. Individual cDNA molecules were tagged with unique molecular identifiers. TCRdb independently ran MiXCR on the 5' RACE reads; one entry per CDR3 protein. The sample holds some 54,000 distinct CDR3 sequences, about 10% seen once. V was clipped by 5 bases and J by 3 bases, with 19 bases between them. The CDR3 covers 17 residues. Germline lookup yields CDR1 WNHNN and CDR2 SYGVQD (reference sequence). The TCR comes from an adult who was a healthcare worker with PCR-confirmed SARS-CoV-2 infection or an uninfected control (not recorded which). J is TRBJ1-4 and V is TRBV10-1, with D possibly TRBD1 on 6 matching bases. Input material: whole blood. DNA for the CDR3: TGCGCCAGCAGTCCGGCCAGGGGCTATCGGGCTAATGAAAAACTGTTTTTT. Amino acids: CASSPARGYRANEKLFF.